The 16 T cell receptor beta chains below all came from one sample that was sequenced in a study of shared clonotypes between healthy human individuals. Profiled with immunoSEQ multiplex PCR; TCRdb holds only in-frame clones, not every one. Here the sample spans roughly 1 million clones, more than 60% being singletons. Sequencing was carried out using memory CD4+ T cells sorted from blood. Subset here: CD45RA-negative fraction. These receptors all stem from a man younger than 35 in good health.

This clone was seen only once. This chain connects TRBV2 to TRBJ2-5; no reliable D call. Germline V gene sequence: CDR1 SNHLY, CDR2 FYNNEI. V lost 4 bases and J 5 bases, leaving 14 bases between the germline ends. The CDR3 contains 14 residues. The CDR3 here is CASSVMDQGETQYF. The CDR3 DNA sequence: TGTGCCAGCAGTGTTATGGACCAAGGGGAGACCCAGTACTTC.

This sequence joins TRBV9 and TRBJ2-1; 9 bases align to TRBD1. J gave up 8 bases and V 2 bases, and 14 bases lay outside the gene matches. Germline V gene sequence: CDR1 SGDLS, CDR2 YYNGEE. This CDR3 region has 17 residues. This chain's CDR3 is CASSVHLPGQGKDEQFF. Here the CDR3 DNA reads TGTGCCAGCAGCGTCCACCTTCCCGGACAGGGGAAGGATGAGCAGTTCTTC.

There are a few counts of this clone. CDR3 residues: CASRGAGVIETQYF. CDR3 sequence (DNA): TGTGCCAGCAGGGGAGCGGGAGTGATTGAGACCCAGTACTTC. The chain carries TRBV7-2 and TRBJ2-5; 8 bases are a match to TRBD2. Trimming removed 6 bases from V and 5 bases from J; junction bases left unmatched: 8. The CDR3 runs to 14 residues. CDR1 is SGHTA, CDR2 FQGNSA, per germline. Full variable domain (missing parts from reference TRBV7-2 and TRBJ2-5): GAGVSQSPSNKVTEKGKDVELRCDPISGHTALYWYRQSLGQGLEFLIYFQGNSAPDKSGLPSDRFSAERTGGSVSTLTIQRTQQEDSAVYLCASRGAGVIETQYFGPGTRLLVL.

This chain's CDR3 is CAWSMLRTYNEQFF. Here the CDR3 DNA reads TGTGCCTGGAGTATGTTGCGGACCTACAATGAGCAGTTCTTC. The chain employs TRBV30 and TRBJ2-1, with no clear D. V lost 2 bases and J 2 bases, leaving 10 bases between the germline ends. This CDR3 has 14 residues. Germline CDR1 GTSNPN, CDR2 SVGIG (reference sequence).

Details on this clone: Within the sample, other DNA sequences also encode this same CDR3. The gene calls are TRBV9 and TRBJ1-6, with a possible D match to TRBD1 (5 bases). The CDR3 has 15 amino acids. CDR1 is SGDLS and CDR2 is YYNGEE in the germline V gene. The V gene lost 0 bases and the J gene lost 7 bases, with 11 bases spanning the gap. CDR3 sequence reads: CASSVGGGENSPLHF. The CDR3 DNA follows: TGTGCCAGCAGCGTAGGAGGAGGGGAGAATTCACCCCTCCACTTT.

The CDR3 loop is CASSGEDRRSDYGYTF. CDR3 in DNA: TGCGCCAGCAGCGGAGAGGACAGAAGGAGCGACTATGGCTACACCTTC. V and J are TRBV5-1 and TRBJ1-2; the D gene is possibly TRBD1 (6 bases). This CDR3 spans 16 amino acids. Germline V gene data show CDR1 as SGHRS and CDR2 as YFSETQ. V lost 4 bases and J lost 3, with 19 bases in between.

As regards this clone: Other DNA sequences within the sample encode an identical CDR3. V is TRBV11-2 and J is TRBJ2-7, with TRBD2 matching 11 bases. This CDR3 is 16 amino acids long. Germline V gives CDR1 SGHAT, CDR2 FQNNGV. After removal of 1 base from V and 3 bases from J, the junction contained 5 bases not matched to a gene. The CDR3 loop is CASSLGLAGGFYEQYF. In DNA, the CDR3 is TGTGCCAGCAGCTTAGGGCTAGCGGGAGGTTTCTACGAGCAGTACTTC.

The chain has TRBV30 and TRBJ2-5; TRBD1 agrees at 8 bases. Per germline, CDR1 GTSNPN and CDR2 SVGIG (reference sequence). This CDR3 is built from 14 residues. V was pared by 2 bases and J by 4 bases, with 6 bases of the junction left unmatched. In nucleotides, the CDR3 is TGTGCCTGGAGTTTCCAGGGGGCAAGAGAGACCCAGTACTTC. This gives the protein CAWSFQGARETQYF.

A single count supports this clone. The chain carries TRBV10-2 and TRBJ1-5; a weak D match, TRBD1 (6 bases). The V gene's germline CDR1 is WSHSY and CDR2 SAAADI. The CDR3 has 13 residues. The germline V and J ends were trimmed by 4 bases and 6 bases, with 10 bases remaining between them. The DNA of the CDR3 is TGCGCCAGCAGTGCAAAAGGGGGTCAGCCCCAGCATTTT. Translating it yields CASSAKGGQPQHF.

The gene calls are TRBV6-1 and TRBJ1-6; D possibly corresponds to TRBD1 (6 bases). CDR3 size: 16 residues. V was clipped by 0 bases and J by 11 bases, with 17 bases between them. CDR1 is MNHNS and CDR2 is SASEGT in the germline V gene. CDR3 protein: CASSEAPSGHGTPLHF. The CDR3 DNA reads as TGTGCCAGCAGTGAAGCGCCTTCGGGACACGGAACACCCCTCCACTTT.

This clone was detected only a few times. CDR3 sequence (DNA): TGTGCCAGCAGTGAACTGCGGGCAGGGGGTCGCGCTTTCTTT. Translation gives CASSELRAGGRAFF. V is TRBV2 and J is TRBJ1-1; 7 bases are a match to TRBD1. The ends lost 2 bases at V and 11 bases at J; junction bases unmatched: 11. CDR3 length equals 14 residues. Germline lookup yields CDR1 SNHLY and CDR2 FYNNEI.

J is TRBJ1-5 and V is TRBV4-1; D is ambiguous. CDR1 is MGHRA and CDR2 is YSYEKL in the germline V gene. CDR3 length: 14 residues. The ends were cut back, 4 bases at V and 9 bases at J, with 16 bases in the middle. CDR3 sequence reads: CASSPREVGRPQHF. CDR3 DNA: TGCGCCAGCAGCCCCCGGGAGGTCGGGCGGCCCCAGCATTTT.

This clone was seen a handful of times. The DNA for the CDR3 is TGCGCCAGCAGCCCGGCACTAGCGGGAGGGCCCGACGAGCAGTACTTC. Protein product: CASSPALAGGPDEQYF. The V gene is TRBV5-1, the J gene TRBJ2-7; 13 bases line up with TRBD2. This CDR3 region has 16 residues. Germline loops: CDR1 SGHRS, CDR2 YFSETQ. J lost 5 bases, V lost 4 bases, and 9 bases had no gene match.

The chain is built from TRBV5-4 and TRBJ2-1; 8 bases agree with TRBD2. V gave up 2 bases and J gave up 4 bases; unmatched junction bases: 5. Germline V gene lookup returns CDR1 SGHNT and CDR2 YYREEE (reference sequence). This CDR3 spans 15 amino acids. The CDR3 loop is CASSLAGAGYNEQFF. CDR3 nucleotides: TGTGCCAGCAGCTTAGCGGGAGCAGGTTACAATGAGCAGTTCTTC.

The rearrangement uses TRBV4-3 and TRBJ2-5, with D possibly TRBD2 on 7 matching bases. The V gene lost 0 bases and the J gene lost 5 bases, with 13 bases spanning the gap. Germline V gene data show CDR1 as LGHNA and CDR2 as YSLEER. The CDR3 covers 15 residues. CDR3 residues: CASSQDGGAVETQYF. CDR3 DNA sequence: TGCGCCAGCAGCCAAGATGGGGGGGCAGTGGAGACCCAGTACTTC.

Written as DNA, the CDR3 is TGTGCCAGCAGCCCGATCCTAGCGGGGGGGCCGGGTGTTACCGGGGAGCTGTTTTTT. Amino acids: CASSPILAGGPGVTGELFF. This chain joins TRBV11-1 and TRBJ2-2; 12 nucleotides agree with TRBD2. Trimming at V came to 5 bases and at J to 5 bases, leaving 15 bases not matched to a gene. The CDR3 runs 19 residues. Germline CDR1 is SGHAT and CDR2 is FQDESV (reference sequence).